This T cell receptor (beta chain) was identified during a study of shared clonotypes between healthy human individuals. At the level of the study: Samples came from a couple of female and a few male donors aged 18 to 49.

Worth noting for this clone: Its antigen is undetermined.

Findings and limits, study-wide: Clonotype sharing across several donors was observed for approximately 5% of naive CD4 clonotypes. Represented diversity, genetic and exposure-history alike, was limited by few donors.

The repertoire was sequenced with immunoSEQ multiplex PCR; TCRdb's copy has only in-frame clones and lacks some. The table records about 730,000 clones, 55% to 80% of them present only once. Donation came from healthy HIV-negative adults that had no recent acute infections or vaccinations. In germline, CDR1 is SGHVS, CDR2 FNYEAQ. V lost 5 bases, J lost 0 bases, and 11 bases lay in between. The CDR3 is 15 residues long. The specimen was memory CD4+ T cells sorted from blood. Subset reported: CD45RA-negative fraction. The chain links TRBV7-6 to TRBJ1-3; D remains ambiguous. This TCR derives from a woman under 40 in good health. CDR3 region: CASSLSPNSGNTIYF. The CDR3 DNA follows: TGTGCCAGCAGCCTGTCACCTAACTCTGGAAACACCATATATTTT.